In its sample, the clone carrying this T cell receptor beta chain was seen many times. Its target is unknown. Graves' hyperthyroidism showing no ophthalmopathy progression within 18 months was considered stable. Authors of the study amplified TCR beta CDR3 regions from RNA transcripts. A first-round RT-PCR of the TCR CDR3 used the HTBI primer set. TCRdb fed the multiplex PCR reads into MiXCR, producing one record per CDR3 protein. The data show 85,000 to 110,000 distinct CDR3 sequences, over 45% seen once. This sample was taken from a study of T cells in Graves' hyperthyroidism and ophthalmopathy. The length of the CDR3 is 13 residues. Trimming removed 10 bases at V and 5 bases at J, with 14 bases between. The V gene's germline CDR1 is KGHDR and CDR2 SFDVKD. Broader study findings: Ophthalmopathy and stable hyperthyroidism were separated by a 13 V-J model.

The sequencing input was blood. The TCR was taken from a man in his forties or fifties with Graves' hyperthyroidism. The rearrangement links TRBV24-1 to TRBJ1-5; maybe TRBD1 (5 bases). For the CDR3, the DNA is TGTGCCACGTCGGGGGGAAGAGATCAGCCCCAGCATTTT. This encodes CATSGGRDQPQHF.